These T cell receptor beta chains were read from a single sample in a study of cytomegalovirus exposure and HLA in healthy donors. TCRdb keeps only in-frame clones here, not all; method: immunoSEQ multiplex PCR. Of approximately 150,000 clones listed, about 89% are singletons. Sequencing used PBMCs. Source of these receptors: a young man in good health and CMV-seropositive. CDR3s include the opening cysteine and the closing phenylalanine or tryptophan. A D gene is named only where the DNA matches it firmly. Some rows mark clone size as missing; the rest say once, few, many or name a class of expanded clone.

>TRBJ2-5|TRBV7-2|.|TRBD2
CASSSLAGGPETQYF
TGTGCCAGCAGCTCCTTAGCGGGAGGGCCAGAGACCCAGTACTTC
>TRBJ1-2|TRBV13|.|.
CASSLGLGGQHGYTF
TGTGCCAGCAGCTTAGGCCTGGGGGGGCAGCATGGCTACACCTTC
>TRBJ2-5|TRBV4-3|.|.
CASSQDTGPKLQETQYF
TGCGCCAGCAGCCAAGACACAGGACCCAAGCTGCAAGAGACCCAGTACTTC
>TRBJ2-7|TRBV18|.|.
CASSKTAGIWGQYF
TGTGCCAGCTCAAAGACTGCGGGTATCTGGGGGCAGTACTTC
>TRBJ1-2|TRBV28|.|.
CASSRYGYTF
TGTGCCAGCAGTCGCTATGGCTACACCTTC
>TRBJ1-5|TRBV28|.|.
CASTGSNQPQHF
TGTGCCAGTACAGGTAGCAATCAGCCCCAGCATTTT
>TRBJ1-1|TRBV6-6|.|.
CASSIVAGNTEAFF
TGTGCCAGCAGTATCGTTGCGGGGAACACTGAAGCTTTCTTT
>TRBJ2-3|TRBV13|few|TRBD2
CASSLGLADRSTDTQYF
TGTGCCAGCAGCTTAGGGCTAGCGGATCGAAGCACAGATACGCAGTATTTT
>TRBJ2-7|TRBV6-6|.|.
CASSYSTGYEQYF
TGTGCCAGCAGTTACTCGACGGGGTACGAGCAGTACTTC
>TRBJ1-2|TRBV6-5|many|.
CASSSGGGYYGYTF
TGTGCCAGCAGTTCCGGGGGGGGATACTATGGCTACACCTTC
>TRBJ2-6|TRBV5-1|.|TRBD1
CASSLTGQGDVLTF
TGCGCCAGCAGCTTAACAGGACAGGGGGACGTCCTGACTTTC
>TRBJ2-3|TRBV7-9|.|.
CASSKARGSDTQYF
TGTGCCAGCAGTAAAGCCAGGGGCTCAGATACGCAGTATTTT